This T cell receptor beta chain was retrieved from a study of HIV-infected patients and healthy controls. For the study at large: Total CDR3 counts per chain did not differ significantly between patients and controls.

This CDR3 has 16 residues. Germline V lookup: CDR1 WSHSY, CDR2 SAAADI. V lost 2 bases to trimming and J lost 0 bases; unmatched junction nucleotides: 2. No cell fractionation was done, so the repertoire covers all unsorted peripheral blood T cells. Overall study results and limits: Significant mean usage differences between HIV-infected patients and controls involved eight alpha and eight beta V genes. HIV-infected patients shared fewer CDR3 sequences between individuals than healthy controls.

cDNA was made from 400 to 500 ng RNA using alpha and beta constant primers. Each of the alpha and beta chains got its own library through chain-specific third strand synthesis with indices. The cDNA received a 5' RACE adapter containing a random hexamer plus an SP2 sequencing primer site. TCRdb ran MiXCR on the 5' RACE reads and lists one entry per CDR3 protein. The table shows fewer than 4,500 distinct CDR3 sequences, with roughly 14% occurring only once. This clonotype counts as medium-sized. Its antigen is currently unknown. The sequence was collected from an adult with HIV infection. The chain uses TRBV10-2 and TRBJ1-1; 11 bases align to TRBD1. The sequences come from blood, collected before antiretroviral therapy. The CDR3 region is CASSERDRGVNTEAFF. In DNA, the CDR3 is TGCGCCAGCAGTGAGCGGGACAGGGGGGTGAACACTGAAGCTTTCTTT.